This TCR beta chain stems from a study of blood T cells in healthy people across ages. General study points: Correlation between TCR beta diversity and naive T cell percentage was strong.

This CDR3 is 12 amino acids long. From germline, CDR1 is MDHEN and CDR2 SYDVKM. V was shortened by 5 bases and J by 4 bases, with 8 bases between the two germline ends. A second PCR of roughly 6 to 12 cycles used a sample-barcoded 5' primer and a J-beta primer mix. TCRdb called the 5' RACE reads again in MiXCR, with one record for every CDR3 protein. The sample records 980,000 or so distinct CDR3 sequences, roughly 52% being singletons. Drawing of peripheral blood yielded 8.5 to 10 milliliters from each donor. Total RNA extraction produced at least 5 micrograms (per sample) for the study. There are a few counts of this clonotype. Its target is not known.

The TCR sequence derives from a young man in good health. The source material was blood. The rearrangement joins TRBV28 to TRBJ1-2; D possibly corresponds to TRBD1 (5 bases). The CDR3: CASSDSSYGYTF. The CDR3 bases are TGTGCCAGCAGTGACAGCTCCTATGGCTACACCTTC.